This TCR beta chain came from a study of blood T cell repertoires in COVID-19. Method: immunoSEQ multiplex PCR; TCRdb's copy keeps in-frame clones and lacks some. The sample yields 250,000 to 350,000 clones, almost 90% seen once. This CDR3 has 14 amino acids. Between the trimmed V and J ends, which lost 3 bases and 2 bases, there was a span of 11 bases. Germline CDR1 reads ENHRY; CDR2 reads SYGVKD. The sequence was obtained from a woman aged 25 to 45 with COVID-19, enrolled during active disease. Input material: peripheral blood. This sequence joins TRBV10-3 and TRBJ2-7; a weak D match, TRBD1 (6 bases). The CDR3 region is CAISEYNRAYEQYF. CDR3 in DNA: TGTGCCATCAGTGAATATAACAGGGCCTACGAGCAGTACTTC.